Listed below are T cell receptor beta chains from one sample, sequenced in a study of human T cells and chemical hapten exposure. TCRdb recomputed calls from the RACE reads with MiXCR, one row per CDR3 protein. The table shows approximately 180,000 distinct CDR3 sequences, with under 35% occurring only once. This material consisted of whole blood, taken in connection with sensitization to the hapten diphenylcyclopropenone (DPC). The receptors were gathered from a woman in her 30s with alopecia areata. Some clones in this sample may be carry-over from other donors' samples. Each CDR3 is given with its conserved first and last residue. Each record gives: V gene, D gene, clone size, CDR3 protein. D genes are given only for firm matches. Rows give clone size only sometimes, using once, few, many, or a class for an expanded clone.

v_gene: TRBV5-6
d_gene: -
abundance: -
CDR3aa: CASSPMGRDEAFF

v_gene: TRBV2
d_gene: -
abundance: few
CDR3aa: CASRGDISSYEQYF

v_gene: TRBV20-1
d_gene: -
abundance: few
CDR3aa: CSAPKGGNEQFF

v_gene: TRBV28
d_gene: -
abundance: few
CDR3aa: CASRHRSGLNEKLFF

v_gene: TRBV7-9
d_gene: -
abundance: many
CDR3aa: CASSGYGYTF

v_gene: TRBV29-1
d_gene: -
abundance: -
CDR3aa: CSVVSVRSGANVLTF

v_gene: TRBV20-1
d_gene: TRBD2
abundance: -
CDR3aa: CSARASGRVGEQYF

v_gene: TRBV5-1
d_gene: TRBD2
abundance: few
CDR3aa: CASSLGEGLAENIQYF

v_gene: TRBV29-1
d_gene: -
abundance: -
CDR3aa: CSVALRRGQETQYF

v_gene: TRBV20-1
d_gene: -
abundance: -
CDR3aa: CSAAGLGDEQYF

v_gene: TRBV7-6
d_gene: TRBD1
abundance: many
CDR3aa: CASQGGDEKLFF

v_gene: TRBV28
d_gene: -
abundance: -
CDR3aa: CASSLLGPEAFF

v_gene: TRBV24-1
d_gene: TRBD2
abundance: once
CDR3aa: CATSDPGTSRNTDTQYF

v_gene: TRBV20-1
d_gene: TRBD1
abundance: -
CDR3aa: CSAIGTGGLSGANVLTF

v_gene: TRBV29-1
d_gene: -
abundance: few
CDR3aa: CSVERHVGGYTF

v_gene: TRBV7-2
d_gene: TRBD2
abundance: -
CDR3aa: CASSMGLAGPYEQYF

v_gene: TRBV11-1
d_gene: -
abundance: few
CDR3aa: CASSRQINQPQHF

v_gene: TRBV29-1
d_gene: -
abundance: -
CDR3aa: CSVTRQADTQYF

v_gene: TRBV28
d_gene: TRBD1
abundance: many
CDR3aa: CASRTGFVTEAFF

v_gene: TRBV7-9
d_gene: TRBD2
abundance: few
CDR3aa: CASSSPLGGRFYEQYF

v_gene: TRBV9
d_gene: -
abundance: -
CDR3aa: CASSVDGQRNTEAFF

v_gene: TRBV12-3/TRBV12-4
d_gene: -
abundance: -
CDR3aa: CASSSHVTEKLFF

v_gene: TRBV5-6
d_gene: -
abundance: few
CDR3aa: CASSLVDRTDTQYF